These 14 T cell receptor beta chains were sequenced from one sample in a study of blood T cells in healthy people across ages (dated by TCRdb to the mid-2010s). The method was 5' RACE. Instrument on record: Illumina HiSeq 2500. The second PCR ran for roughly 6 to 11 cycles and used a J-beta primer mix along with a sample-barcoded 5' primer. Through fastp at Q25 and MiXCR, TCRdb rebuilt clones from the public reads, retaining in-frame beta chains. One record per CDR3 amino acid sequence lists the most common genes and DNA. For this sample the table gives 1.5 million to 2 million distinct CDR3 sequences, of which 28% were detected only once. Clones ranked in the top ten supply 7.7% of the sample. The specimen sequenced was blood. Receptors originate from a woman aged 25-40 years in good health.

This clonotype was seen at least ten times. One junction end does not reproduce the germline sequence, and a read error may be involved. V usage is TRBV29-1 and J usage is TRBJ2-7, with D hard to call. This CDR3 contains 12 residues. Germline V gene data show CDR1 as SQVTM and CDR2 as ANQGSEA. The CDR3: CGVVVTVDEQYF. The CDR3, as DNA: TGCGGCGTTGTTGTCACAGTCGACGAGCAGTACTTC.

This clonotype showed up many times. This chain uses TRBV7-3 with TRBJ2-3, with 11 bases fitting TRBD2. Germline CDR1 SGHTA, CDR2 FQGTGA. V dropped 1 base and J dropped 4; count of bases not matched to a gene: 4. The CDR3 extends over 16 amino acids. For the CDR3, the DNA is TGTGCCAGCAGCTTAAGGCTAGCGGGGGGATCAGATACGCAGTATTTT. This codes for CASSLRLAGGSDTQYF.

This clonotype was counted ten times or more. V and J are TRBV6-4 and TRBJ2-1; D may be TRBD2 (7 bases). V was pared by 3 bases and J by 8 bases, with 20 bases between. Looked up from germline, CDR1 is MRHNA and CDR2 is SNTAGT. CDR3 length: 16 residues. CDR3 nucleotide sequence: TGTGCCAGCAGTGAATTCGTGGGGGGGCCTAAATATGAGCAGTTCTTC. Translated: CASSEFVGGPKYEQFF.

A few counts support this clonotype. CDR3 sequence (DNA): TGTGCCAGCAGCCGGGGACTGCGGGGCTACACCTTC. This sequence encodes CASSRGLRGYTF. The V call is TRBV12-3 or TRBV12-4, the J call TRBJ1-2; TRBD1 is a possible D gene (5 bases). The CDR3 runs to 12 residues. Trimming cost V 6 bases and J 8 bases, with 13 bases left between them.

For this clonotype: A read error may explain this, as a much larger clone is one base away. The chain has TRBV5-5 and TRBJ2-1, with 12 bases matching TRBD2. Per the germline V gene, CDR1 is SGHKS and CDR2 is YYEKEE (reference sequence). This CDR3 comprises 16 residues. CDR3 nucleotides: TGTGCCAGCAGCTTCTCCACTAGCGGGAGGATTAATGGGCAGTTCTTC. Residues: CASSFSTSGRINGQFF.

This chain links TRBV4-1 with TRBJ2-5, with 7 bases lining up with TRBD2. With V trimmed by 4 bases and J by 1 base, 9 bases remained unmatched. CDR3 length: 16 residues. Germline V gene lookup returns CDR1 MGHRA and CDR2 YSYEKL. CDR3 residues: CASSPRRAGLQETQYF. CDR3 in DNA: TGCGCCAGCAGCCCGAGACGAGCGGGGCTCCAAGAGACCCAGTACTTC.

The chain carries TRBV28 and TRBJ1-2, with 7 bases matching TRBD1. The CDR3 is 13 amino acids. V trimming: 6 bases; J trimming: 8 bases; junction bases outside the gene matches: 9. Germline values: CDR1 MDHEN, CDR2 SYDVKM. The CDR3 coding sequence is TGTGCCAGCAGGAGACAGGGAGGAAGGGGCTACACCTTC. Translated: CASRRQGGRGYTF.

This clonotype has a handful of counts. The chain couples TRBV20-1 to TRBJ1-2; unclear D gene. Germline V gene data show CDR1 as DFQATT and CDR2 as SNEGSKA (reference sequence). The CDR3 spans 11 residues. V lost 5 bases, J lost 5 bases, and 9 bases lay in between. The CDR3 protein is CSAPRPYGYTF. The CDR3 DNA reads TGCAGTGCTCCCCGGCCTTATGGCTACACCTTC.

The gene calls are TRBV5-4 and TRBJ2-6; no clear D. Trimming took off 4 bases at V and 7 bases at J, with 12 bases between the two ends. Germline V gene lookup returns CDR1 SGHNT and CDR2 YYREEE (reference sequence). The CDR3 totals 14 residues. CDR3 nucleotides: TGTGCCAGCAGCCCCGACGCAAGTGCCAACGTCCTGACTTTC. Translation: CASSPDASANVLTF.

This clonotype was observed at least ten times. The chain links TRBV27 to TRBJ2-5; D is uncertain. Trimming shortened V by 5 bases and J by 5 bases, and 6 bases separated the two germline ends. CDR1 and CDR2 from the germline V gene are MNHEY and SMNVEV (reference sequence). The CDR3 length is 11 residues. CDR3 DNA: TGTGCCAGCAGTACCTCGGAGACCCAGTACTTC. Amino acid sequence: CASSTSETQYF.

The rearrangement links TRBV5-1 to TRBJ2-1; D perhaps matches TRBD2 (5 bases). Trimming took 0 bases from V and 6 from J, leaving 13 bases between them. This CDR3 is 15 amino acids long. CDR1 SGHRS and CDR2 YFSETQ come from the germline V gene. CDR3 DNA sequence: TGCGCCAGCAGCTTGGAACGGACTGGACTCAATGAGCAGTTCTTC. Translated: CASSLERTGLNEQFF.

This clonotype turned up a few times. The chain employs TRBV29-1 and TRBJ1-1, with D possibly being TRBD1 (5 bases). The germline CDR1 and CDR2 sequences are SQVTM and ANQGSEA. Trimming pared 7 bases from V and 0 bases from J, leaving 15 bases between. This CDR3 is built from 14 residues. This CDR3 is CSAGGRTMNTEAFF. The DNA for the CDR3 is TGCAGCGCCGGGGGACGTACCATGAACACTGAAGCTTTCTTT.

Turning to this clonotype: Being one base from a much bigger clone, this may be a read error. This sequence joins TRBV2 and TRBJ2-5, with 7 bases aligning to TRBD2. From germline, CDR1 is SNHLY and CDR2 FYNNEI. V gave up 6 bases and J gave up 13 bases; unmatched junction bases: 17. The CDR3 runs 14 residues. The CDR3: CASRGGQTDHERYF. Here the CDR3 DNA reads TGTGCCAGCAGGGGAGGGCAGACAGACCACGAGCGGTACTTC.

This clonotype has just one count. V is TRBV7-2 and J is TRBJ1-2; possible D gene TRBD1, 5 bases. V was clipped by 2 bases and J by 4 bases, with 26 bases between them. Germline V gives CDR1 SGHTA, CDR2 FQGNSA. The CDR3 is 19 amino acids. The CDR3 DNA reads TGTGCCAGCAGCTTACCCCAATTGGCCTCCCCGGGGCCCGGCTATGGCTACACCTTC. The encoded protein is CASSLPQLASPGPGYGYTF.